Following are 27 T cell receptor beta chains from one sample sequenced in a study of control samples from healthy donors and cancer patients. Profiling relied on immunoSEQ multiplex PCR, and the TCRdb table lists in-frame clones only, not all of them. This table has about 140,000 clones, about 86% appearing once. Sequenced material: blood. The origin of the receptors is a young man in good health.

In DNA form, the CDR3 reads TGTGCCAGCTCTTGGACAGTACACTATGGCTACACCTTC. Translation: CASSWTVHYGYTF. The chain uses TRBV12-3 or TRBV12-4 and TRBJ1-2, with D perhaps matching TRBD1 (6 bases). The V and J ends lost 8 bases and 3 bases respectively, with 13 bases between them. The CDR3 loop spans 13 amino acids.

The CDR3 loop is CASLTGTQIKETQYF. DNA of the CDR3: TGTGCCAGCCTGACCGGGACACAAATTAAAGAGACCCAGTACTTC. This chain connects TRBV21-1 to TRBJ2-5; TRBD1 is the table's D call and was not checked against the DNA. TRBV21-1 is classified as a pseudogene. CDR3 length: 15 amino acids.

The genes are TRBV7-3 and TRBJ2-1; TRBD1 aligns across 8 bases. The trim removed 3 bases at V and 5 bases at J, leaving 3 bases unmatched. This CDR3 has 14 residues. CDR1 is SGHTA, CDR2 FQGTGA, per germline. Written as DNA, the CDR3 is TGTGCCAGCAGCTTGAGACAGGGGCACAATGAGCAGTTCTTC. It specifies CASSLRQGHNEQFF.

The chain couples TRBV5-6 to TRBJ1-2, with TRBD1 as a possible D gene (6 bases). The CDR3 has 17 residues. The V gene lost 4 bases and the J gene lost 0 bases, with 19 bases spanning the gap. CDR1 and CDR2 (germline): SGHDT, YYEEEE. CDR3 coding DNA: TGTGCCAGCAGCGGAGGGACACCCTACATGTCTAACTATGGCTACACCTTC. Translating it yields CASSGGTPYMSNYGYTF.

The CDR3 DNA is TGTGCCAGCATGGGAACTACAGATACGCAGTATTTT. The encoded protein is CASMGTTDTQYF. The chain is built from TRBV2 and TRBJ2-3; D gene uncertain. CDR1 and CDR2 (germline): SNHLY, FYNNEI. The V and J ends lost 7 bases and 3 bases respectively, with 8 bases between them. The CDR3 consists of 12 residues.

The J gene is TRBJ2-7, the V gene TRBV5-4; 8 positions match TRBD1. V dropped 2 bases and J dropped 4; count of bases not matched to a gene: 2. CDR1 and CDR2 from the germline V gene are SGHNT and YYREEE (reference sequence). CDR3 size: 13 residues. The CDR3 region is CASSFNRGYEQYF. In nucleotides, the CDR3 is TGTGCCAGCAGCTTCAACAGGGGGTACGAGCAGTACTTC.

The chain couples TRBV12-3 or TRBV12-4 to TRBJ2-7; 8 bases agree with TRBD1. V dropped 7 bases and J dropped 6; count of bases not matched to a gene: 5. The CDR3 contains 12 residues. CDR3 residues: CASTLDRVEQYF. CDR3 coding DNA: TGTGCCAGCACCCTGGACAGGGTCGAGCAGTACTTC.

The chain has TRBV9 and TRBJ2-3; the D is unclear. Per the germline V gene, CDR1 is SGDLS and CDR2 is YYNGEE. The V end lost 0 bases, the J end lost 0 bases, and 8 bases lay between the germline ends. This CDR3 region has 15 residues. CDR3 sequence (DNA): TGTGCCAGCAGCGTAGCCGGAAGTAGCACAGATACGCAGTATTTT. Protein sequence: CASSVAGSSTDTQYF.

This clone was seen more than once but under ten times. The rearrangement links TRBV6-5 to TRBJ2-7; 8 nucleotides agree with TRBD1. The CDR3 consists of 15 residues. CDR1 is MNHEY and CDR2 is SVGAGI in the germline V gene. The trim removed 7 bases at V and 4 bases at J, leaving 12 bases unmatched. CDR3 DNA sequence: TGTGCCAGCAAAACAGGGACAGGCAGGAGGTACGAGCAGTACTTC. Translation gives CASKTGTGRRYEQYF.

CDR3 residues: CASLEEGVLPNEQFF. The CDR3 DNA follows: TGTGCCAGCCTCGAAGAGGGAGTATTGCCCAATGAGCAGTTCTTC. The V call is TRBV25-1, the J call TRBJ2-1, with TRBD2 as a possible D gene (5 bases). Germline CDR1 is MGHDK and CDR2 is SYGVNS. The CDR3 covers 15 residues. The V end lost 8 bases, the J end lost 6 bases, and 20 bases lay between the germline ends. The variable domain in full, with the rest retrieved from reference TRBV25-1 and TRBJ2-1, is EADIYQTPRYLVIGTGKKITLECSQTMGHDKMYWYQQDPGMELHLIHYSYGVNSTEKGDLSSESTVSRIRTEHFPLTLESARPSHTSQYLCASLEEGVLPNEQFFGPGTRLTVL.

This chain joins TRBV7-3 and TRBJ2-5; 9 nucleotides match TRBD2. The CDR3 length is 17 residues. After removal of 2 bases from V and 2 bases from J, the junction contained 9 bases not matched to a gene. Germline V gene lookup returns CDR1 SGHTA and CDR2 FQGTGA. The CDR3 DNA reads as TGTGCCAGCAGCTTAGGGGGCAGCGGGGGGCTGCAAGAGACCCAGTACTTC. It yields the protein CASSLGGSGGLQETQYF.

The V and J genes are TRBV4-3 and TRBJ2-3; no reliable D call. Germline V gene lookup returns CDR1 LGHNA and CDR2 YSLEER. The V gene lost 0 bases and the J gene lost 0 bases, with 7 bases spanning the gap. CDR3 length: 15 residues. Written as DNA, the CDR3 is TGCGCCAGCAGCCAAGATCCGACTAGCACAGATACGCAGTATTTT. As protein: CASSQDPTSTDTQYF.

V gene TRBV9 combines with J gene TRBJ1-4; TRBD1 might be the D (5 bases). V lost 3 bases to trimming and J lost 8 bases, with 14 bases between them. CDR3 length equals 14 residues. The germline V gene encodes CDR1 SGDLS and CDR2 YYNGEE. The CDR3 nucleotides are TGTGCCAGCAGCGAAGCGGGGGATCAGGAAAAACTGTTTTTT. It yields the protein CASSEAGDQEKLFF.

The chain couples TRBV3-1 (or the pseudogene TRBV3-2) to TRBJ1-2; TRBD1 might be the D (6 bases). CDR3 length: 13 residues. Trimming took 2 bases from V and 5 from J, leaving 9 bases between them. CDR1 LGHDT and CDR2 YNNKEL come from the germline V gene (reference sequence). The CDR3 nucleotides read TGTGCCAGCAGCCAAAGGGGGGGGTATGGCTACACCTTC. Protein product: CASSQRGGYGYTF.

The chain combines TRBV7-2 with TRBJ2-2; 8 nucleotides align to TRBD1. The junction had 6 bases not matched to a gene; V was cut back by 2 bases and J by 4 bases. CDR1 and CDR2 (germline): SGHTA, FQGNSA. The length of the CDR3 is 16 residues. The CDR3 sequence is CASSLYQGAGTGELFF. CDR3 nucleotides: TGTGCCAGCAGCTTATACCAGGGGGCCGGCACCGGGGAGCTGTTTTTT.

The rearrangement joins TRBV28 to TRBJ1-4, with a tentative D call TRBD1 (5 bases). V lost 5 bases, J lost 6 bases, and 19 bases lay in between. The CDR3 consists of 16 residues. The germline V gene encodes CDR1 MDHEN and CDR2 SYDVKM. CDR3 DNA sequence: TGTGCCAGCAGTCCCCCCGGGTATAGGGGCTATGAAAAACTGTTTTTT. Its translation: CASSPPGYRGYEKLFF.

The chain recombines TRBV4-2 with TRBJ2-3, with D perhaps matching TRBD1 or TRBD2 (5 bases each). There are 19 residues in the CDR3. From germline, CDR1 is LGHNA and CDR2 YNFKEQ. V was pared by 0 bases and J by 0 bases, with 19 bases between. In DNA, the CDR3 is TGTGCCAGCAGCCAAGATCGTTCGGGACCCGAGACTAGCACAGATACGCAGTATTTT. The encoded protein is CASSQDRSGPETSTDTQYF.

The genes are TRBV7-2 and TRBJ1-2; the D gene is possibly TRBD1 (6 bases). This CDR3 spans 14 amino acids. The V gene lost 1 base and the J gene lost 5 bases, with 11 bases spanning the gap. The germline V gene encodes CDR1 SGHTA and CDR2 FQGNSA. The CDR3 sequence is CASSLELQGYGYTF. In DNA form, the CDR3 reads TGTGCCAGCAGCTTAGAGTTACAGGGTTATGGCTACACCTTC. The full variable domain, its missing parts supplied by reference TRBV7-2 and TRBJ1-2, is GAGVSQSPSNKVTEKGKDVELRCDPISGHTALYWYRQSLGQGLEFLIYFQGNSAPDKSGLPSDRFSAERTGGSVSTLTIQRTQQEDSAVYLCASSLELQGYGYTFGSGTRLTVV.

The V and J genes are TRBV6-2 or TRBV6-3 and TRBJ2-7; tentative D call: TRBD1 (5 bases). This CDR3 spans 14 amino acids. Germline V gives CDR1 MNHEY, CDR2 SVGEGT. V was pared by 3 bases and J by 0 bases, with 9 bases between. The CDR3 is CASSYVDISYEQYF. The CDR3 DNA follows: TGTGCCAGCAGTTATGTGGACATCTCCTACGAGCAGTACTTC.

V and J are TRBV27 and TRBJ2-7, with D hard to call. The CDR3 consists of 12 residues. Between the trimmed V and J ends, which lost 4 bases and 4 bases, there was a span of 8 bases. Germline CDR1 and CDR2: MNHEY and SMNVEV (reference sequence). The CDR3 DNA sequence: TGTGCCAGCAGTTCTGCCCTTTACGAGCAGTACTTC. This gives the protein CASSSALYEQYF.

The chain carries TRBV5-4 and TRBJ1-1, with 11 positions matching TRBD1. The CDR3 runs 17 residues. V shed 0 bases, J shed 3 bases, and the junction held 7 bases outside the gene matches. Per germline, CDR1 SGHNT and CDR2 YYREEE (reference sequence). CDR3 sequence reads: CASSLGGTGGGDTEAFF. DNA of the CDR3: TGTGCCAGCAGCTTGGGCGGGACAGGGGGTGGGGACACTGAAGCTTTCTTT. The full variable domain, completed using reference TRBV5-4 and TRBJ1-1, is ETGVTQSPTHLIKTRGQQVTLRCSSQSGHNTVSWYQQALGQGPQFIFQYYREEENGRGNFPPRFSGLQFPNYSSELNVNALELDDSALYLCASSLGGTGGGDTEAFFGQGTRLTVV.

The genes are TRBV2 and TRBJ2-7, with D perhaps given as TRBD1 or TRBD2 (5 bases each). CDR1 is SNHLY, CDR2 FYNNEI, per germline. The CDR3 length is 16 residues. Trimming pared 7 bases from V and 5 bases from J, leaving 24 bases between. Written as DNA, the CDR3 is TGTGCCAGCAAGTGGGTCGGCGCGTCGGGACCTGACGAGCAGTACTTC. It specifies CASKWVGASGPDEQYF. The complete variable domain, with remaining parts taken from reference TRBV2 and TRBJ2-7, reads EPEVTQTPSHQVTQMGQEVILRCVPISNHLYFYWYRQILGQKVEFLVSFYNNEISEKSEIFDDQFSVERPDGSNFTLKIRSTKLEDSAMYFCASKWVGASGPDEQYFGPGTRLTVT.

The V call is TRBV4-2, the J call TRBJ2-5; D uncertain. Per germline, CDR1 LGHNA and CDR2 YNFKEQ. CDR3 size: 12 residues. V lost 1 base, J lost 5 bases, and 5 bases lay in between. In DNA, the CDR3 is TGTGCCAGCAGCCAAGGTTGGGAGACCCAGTACTTC. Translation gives CASSQGWETQYF.

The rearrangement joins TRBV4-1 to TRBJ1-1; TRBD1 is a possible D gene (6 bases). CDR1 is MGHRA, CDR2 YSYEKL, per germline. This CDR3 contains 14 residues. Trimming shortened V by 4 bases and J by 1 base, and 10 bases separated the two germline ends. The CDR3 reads CASSPLGGNTEAFF. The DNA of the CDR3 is TGCGCCAGCAGCCCTCTAGGGGGGAACACTGAAGCTTTCTTT.

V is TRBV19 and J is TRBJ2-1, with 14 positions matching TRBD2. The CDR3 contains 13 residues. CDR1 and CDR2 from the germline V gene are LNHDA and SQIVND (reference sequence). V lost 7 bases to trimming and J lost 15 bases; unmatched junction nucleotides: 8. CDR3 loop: CASTWTSGGRRFF. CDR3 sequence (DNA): TGTGCCAGTACCTGGACTAGCGGGGGGCGGAGGTTCTTC.

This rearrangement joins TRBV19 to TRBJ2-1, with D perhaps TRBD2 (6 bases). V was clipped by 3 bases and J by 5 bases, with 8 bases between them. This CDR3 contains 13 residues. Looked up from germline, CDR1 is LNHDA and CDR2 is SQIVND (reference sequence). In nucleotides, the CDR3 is TGTGCCAGTAGTATTGGCGGGAACAATGAGCAGTTCTTC. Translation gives CASSIGGNNEQFF.

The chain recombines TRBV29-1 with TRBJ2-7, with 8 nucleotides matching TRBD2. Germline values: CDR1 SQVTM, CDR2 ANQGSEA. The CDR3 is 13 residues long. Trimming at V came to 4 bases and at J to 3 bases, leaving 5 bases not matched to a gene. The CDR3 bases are TGCAGCGTTGGACCCGCGGGGGGCTACGAGCAGTACTTC. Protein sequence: CSVGPAGGYEQYF.